Each of the 14 T cell receptor beta chains below was sequenced from the same sample in a study of blood T cell repertoires in COVID-19. Profiled with immunoSEQ multiplex PCR; TCRdb holds only in-frame clones, not every one. The data contain approximately 320,000 clones, roughly 86% of them singletons. Sample: peripheral blood. The receptor source for this set is a woman in her twenties or thirties with COVID-19, enrolled during active disease.

This chain links TRBV7-9 with TRBJ1-1; D is undetermined. V lost 4 bases and J lost 3, with 18 bases in between. The CDR3 sequence is 16 residues long. In germline, CDR1 is SEHNR, CDR2 FQNEAQ (reference sequence). The CDR3 region is CASSSTVAFSYTEAFF. The CDR3 DNA sequence: TGTGCCAGCAGCTCCACAGTGGCATTCTCCTACACTGAAGCTTTCTTT.

In this sample, this clone turned up once. The chain carries TRBV19 and TRBJ1-1; unclear D gene. Between the trimmed V and J ends, which lost 1 base and 0 bases, there was a span of 6 bases. CDR3 length: 14 residues. Germline lookup yields CDR1 LNHDA and CDR2 SQIVND (reference sequence). The chain's CDR3 is CASSIVAVNTEAFF. In DNA, the CDR3 is TGTGCCAGTAGTATAGTCGCAGTGAACACTGAAGCTTTCTTT.

The chain carries TRBV19 and TRBJ2-7; possibly TRBD1 for D (5 bases). The V end was cut by 6 bases, the J end by 4 bases, with 16 bases between. Per germline, CDR1 LNHDA and CDR2 SQIVND (reference sequence). The CDR3 is 14 amino acids. The CDR3 sequence: CASSLWAGPYEQYF. The CDR3 region has the DNA TGTGCCAGTAGCCTATGGGCAGGGCCATACGAGCAGTACTTC.

V is TRBV27 and J is TRBJ1-6, with 7 bases identical to TRBD1. There are 16 residues in the CDR3. Germline values: CDR1 MNHEY, CDR2 SMNVEV (reference sequence). V dropped 3 bases and J dropped 10; count of bases not matched to a gene: 12. The CDR3: CASSFSTLHRGSPLHF. The CDR3 region has the DNA TGTGCCAGCAGTTTCTCCACGTTACACAGGGGCTCACCCCTCCACTTT.

The chain has TRBV5-4 and TRBJ1-4; D is ambiguous. V dropped 4 bases and J dropped 0 bases, with 7 bases sitting between them. This CDR3 spans 14 amino acids. Germline V lookup: CDR1 SGHNT, CDR2 YYREEE (reference sequence). The DNA for the CDR3 is TGTGCCAGCAGCCAGGAGGCAACTAATGAAAAACTGTTTTTT. This codes for CASSQEATNEKLFF.

The rearrangement uses TRBV10-3 and TRBJ2-7, with D perhaps TRBD1 (6 bases). The V gene's germline CDR1 is ENHRY and CDR2 SYGVKD. The CDR3 runs to 13 residues. Trimming removed 4 bases from V and 6 bases from J, with 13 bases in between. CDR3 region: CAISGLQGTEQYF. In DNA, the CDR3 is TGTGCCATCAGTGGGCTACAGGGAACCGAGCAGTACTTC.

The chain joins TRBV20-1 to TRBJ1-1; D uncertain. CDR1 and CDR2 from the germline V gene are DFQATT and SNEGSKA (reference sequence). The CDR3 is 10 residues long. V was pared by 3 bases and J by 6 bases, with 5 bases between. The CDR3 loop is CSAREAEAFF. The CDR3 bases are TGCAGTGCTAGGGAGGCTGAAGCTTTCTTT.

The chain couples TRBV2 to TRBJ1-1; unclear D gene. Germline CDR1 SNHLY, CDR2 FYNNEI. Between the trimmed V and J ends, which lost 10 bases and 4 bases, there was a span of 16 bases. The length of the CDR3 is 13 residues. CDR3 coding DNA: TGTGCCACCTCCGTCCGTTCGGGCACTGAAGCTTTCTTT. The encoded protein is CATSVRSGTEAFF.

The chain couples TRBV15 to TRBJ2-1, with TRBD1 matching over 7 bases. The V gene's germline CDR1 is LNHNV and CDR2 YYDKDF (reference sequence). This CDR3 spans 15 amino acids. After removal of 1 base from V and 2 bases from J, the junction contained 2 bases not matched to a gene. The CDR3 sequence: CATSRAQGAYNEQFF. The DNA of the CDR3 is TGTGCCACCAGCAGAGCGCAGGGGGCCTACAATGAGCAGTTCTTC. The full variable domain, with the rest looked up from reference TRBV15 and TRBJ2-1, is DAMVIQNPRYQVTQFGKPVTLSCSQTLNHNVMYWYQQKSSQAPKLLFHYYDKDFNNEADTPDNFQSRRPNTSFCFLDIRSPGLGDTAMYLCATSRAQGAYNEQFFGPGTRLTVL.

CDR3 protein: CASSLAARSTQYF. The DNA for the CDR3 is TGCGCCAGCAGCTTGGCGGCTAGAAGTACGCAGTATTTT. The rearrangement links TRBV5-1 to TRBJ2-3, with D unclear. There are 13 residues in the CDR3. The germline V gene has CDR1 SGHRS and CDR2 YFSETQ. Trimming took 0 bases from V and 8 from J, leaving 10 bases between them.

V usage is TRBV10-3 and J usage is TRBJ2-1; 10 bases map to TRBD2. V lost 4 bases to trimming and J lost 12 bases; unmatched junction nucleotides: 9. Per the germline V gene, CDR1 is ENHRY and CDR2 is SYGVKD. There are 14 residues in the CDR3. CDR3 in amino acids: CAISVQRGGRRQFF. CDR3 nucleotide sequence: TGTGCCATCAGTGTGCAGCGGGGGGGCCGGAGGCAGTTCTTC.

The chain carries TRBV19 and TRBJ1-6; D remains ambiguous. Germline CDR1 LNHDA, CDR2 SQIVND (reference sequence). V was cut by 9 bases and J by 0 bases, with 9 bases left in between. The CDR3 sequence is 14 residues long. This CDR3 is CASHRNSYNSPLHF. DNA for the CDR3: TGTGCCAGCCATAGAAACTCCTATAATTCACCCCTCCACTTT. Combining the CDR3 with reference TRBV19 and TRBJ1-6 gives the whole variable domain DGGITQSPKYLFRKEGQNVTLSCEQNLNHDAMYWYRQDPGQGLRLIYYSQIVNDFQKGDIAEGYSVSREKKESFPLTVTSAQKNPTAFYLCASHRNSYNSPLHFGNGTRLTVT.

This sequence joins TRBV5-1 and TRBJ2-1, with 7 bases fitting TRBD2. Germline CDR1 and CDR2: SGHRS and YFSETQ. This CDR3 comprises 15 residues. J was trimmed by 0 bases and V by 3 bases; bases with no gene match: 3. CDR3 DNA sequence: TGCGCCAGCAGCTCCAGGGAGGGCTCCTACAATGAGCAGTTCTTC. The encoded protein is CASSSREGSYNEQFF.

CDR3 in DNA: TGCGCCAGCAGCTTGGCCACCGGGACTAGGGCCAATGAGCAGTTCTTC. Translation gives CASSLATGTRANEQFF. The chain is built from TRBV5-1 and TRBJ2-1; 8 bases map to TRBD2. Unmatched junction bases numbered 8, after V lost 0 bases and J lost 6 bases. Germline V CDR1 and CDR2: SGHRS, YFSETQ. This CDR3 has 16 residues. The variable domain in full, completed from reference TRBV5-1 and TRBJ2-1, reads KAGVTQTPRYLIKTRGQQVTLSCSPISGHRSVSWYQQTPGQGLQFLFEYFSETQRNKGNFPGRFSGRQFSNSRSEMNVSTLELGDSALYLCASSLATGTRANEQFFGPGTRLTVL.